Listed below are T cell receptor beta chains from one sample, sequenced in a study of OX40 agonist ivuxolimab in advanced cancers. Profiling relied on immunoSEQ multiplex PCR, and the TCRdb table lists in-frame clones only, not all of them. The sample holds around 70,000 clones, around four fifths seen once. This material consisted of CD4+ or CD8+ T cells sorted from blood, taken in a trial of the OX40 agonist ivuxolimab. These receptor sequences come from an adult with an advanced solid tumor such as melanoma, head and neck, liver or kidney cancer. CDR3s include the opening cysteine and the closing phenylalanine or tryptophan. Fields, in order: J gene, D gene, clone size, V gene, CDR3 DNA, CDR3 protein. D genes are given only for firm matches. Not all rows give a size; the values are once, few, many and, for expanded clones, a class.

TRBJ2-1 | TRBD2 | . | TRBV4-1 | TGCGCCAGCAGCCAAGAGAACAGTGGGACTAGCGGGCGGTACAATGAGCAGTTCTTC | CASSQENSGTSGRYNEQFF
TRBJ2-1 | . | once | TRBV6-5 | TGTGCCAGCACCTCTCCACTGGTCTACAATGAGCAGTTCTTC | CASTSPLVYNEQFF
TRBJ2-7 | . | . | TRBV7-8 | TGTGCCAGCAGCTTGGAGAGACTGTTATACGAGCAGTACTTC | CASSLERLLYEQYF
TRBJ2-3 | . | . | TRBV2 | TGTGCCAGCGGACGGGGGAGCACAGATACGCAGTATTTT | CASGRGSTDTQYF
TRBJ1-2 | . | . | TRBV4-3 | TGCGCCAGCAGCCAAGATGAAGGGTGGGGTGGCCACACCTTC | CASSQDEGWGGHTF
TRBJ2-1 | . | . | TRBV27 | TGTGCCAGCAGTTTTGCTGCCCAGTCGCGGTACAATGAGCAGTTCTTC | CASSFAAQSRYNEQFF
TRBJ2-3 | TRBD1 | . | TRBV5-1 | TGCGCCAGCAGCTTGGGACAGGGCACTTCAGATACGCAGTATTTT | CASSLGQGTSDTQYF
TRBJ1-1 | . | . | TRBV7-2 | TGTGCCAGCAGCTTAGGAGGGTTTGGAACTGAAGCTTTCTTT | CASSLGGFGTEAFF
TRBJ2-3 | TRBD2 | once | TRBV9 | TGTGCCAGCAGCGTAGGAGGGCGGGGGGGTGCAGATACGCAGTATTTT | CASSVGGRGGADTQYF
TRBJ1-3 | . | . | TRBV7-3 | TGTGCCAGCAGCTACCAGGACGTCTACCAAAGCTCTGGAAACACCATATATTTT | CASSYQDVYQSSGNTIYF
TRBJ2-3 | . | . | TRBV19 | TGTGCCAGTAGTCTCCGACAGGACGGCACAGATACGCAGTATTTT | CASSLRQDGTDTQYF
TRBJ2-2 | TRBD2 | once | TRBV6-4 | TGTGCCAGCAGTGACTCCGGGACTAGCGGGGGGGTTGACACCGGGGAGCTGTTTTTT | CASSDSGTSGGVDTGELFF
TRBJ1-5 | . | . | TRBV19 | TGTGCCAGTAGTATCGGGGGGGGGAGCAATCAGCCCCAGCATTTT | CASSIGGGSNQPQHF
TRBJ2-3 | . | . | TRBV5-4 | TGTGCCAGCAGCCAGGGACTGGCGGATACGCAGTATTTT | CASSQGLADTQYF
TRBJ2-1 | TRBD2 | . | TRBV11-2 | TGTGCCAGCAGCTACGGGACTAGCGGCTACAATGAGCAGTTCTTC | CASSYGTSGYNEQFF
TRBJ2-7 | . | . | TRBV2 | TGTGCCAGCAGTGAGATTGACAGCGCGGACGAGCAGTACTTC | CASSEIDSADEQYF
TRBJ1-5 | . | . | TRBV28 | TGTGCCAGCAGTTTAGGTGGGACAAGCTATAGCAATCAGCCCCAGCATTTT | CASSLGGTSYSNQPQHF
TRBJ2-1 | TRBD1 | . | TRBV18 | TGTGCCAGCTCACCCCTGGGACAGGCTTCCTACAATGAGCAGTTCTTC | CASSPLGQASYNEQFF
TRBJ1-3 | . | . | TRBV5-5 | TGTGCCAGCAGCAAACAGGGTGCTGGAAACACCATATATTTT | CASSKQGAGNTIYF
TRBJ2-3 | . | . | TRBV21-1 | TGTGCCAGCAGCAAGACAGGGAAGACAGATACGCAGTATTTT | CASSKTGKTDTQYF
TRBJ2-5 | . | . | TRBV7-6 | TGTGCCAGCAGCAAGGGGGGGGCCCAAGAGACCCAGTACTTC | CASSKGGAQETQYF
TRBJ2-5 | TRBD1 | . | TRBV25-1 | TGTGCCAGCAGTGGGTACAGGGGAAATCAAGAGACCCGGTACTTC | CASSGYRGNQETRYF
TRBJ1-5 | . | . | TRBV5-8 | TGTGCCAGCAGCTTGCAGAATCCCCAGCATTTT | CASSLQNPQHF
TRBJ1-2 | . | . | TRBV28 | TGTGCCAGCAGGCGGACCCCGGGACGGAGCTATGGCTACACCTTC | CASRRTPGRSYGYTF
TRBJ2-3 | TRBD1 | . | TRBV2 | TGTGCCGGCCGGGACAGGGGGTTAGATACGCAGTATTTT | CAGRDRGLDTQYF
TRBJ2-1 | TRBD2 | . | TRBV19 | TGTGCCAGTACCGGGACTAGCGGGGGTCTAGATGAGCAGTTCTTC | CASTGTSGGLDEQFF
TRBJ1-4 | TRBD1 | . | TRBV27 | TGTGCCAGCAGTTTCACGGACAGGCGCGGCGAAAAACTGTTTTTT | CASSFTDRRGEKLFF
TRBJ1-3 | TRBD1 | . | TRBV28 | TGTGCCAGCAAGGGACAGCCTCGAAACACCATATATTTT | CASKGQPRNTIYF
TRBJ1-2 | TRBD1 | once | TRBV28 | TGTGCCAGCAGTTTATGGGAGGGGGCCCACTATGGCTACACCTTC | CASSLWEGAHYGYTF
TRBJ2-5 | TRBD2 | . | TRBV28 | TGTGCCAGCAGTGTACTTAGCGGGAGGAGTGAGCAGTACTTC | CASSVLSGRSEQYF
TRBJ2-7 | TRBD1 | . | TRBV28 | TGTGCCAGCAGGACGGGACAGGGGTTGGCCGAGCAGTACTTC | CASRTGQGLAEQYF
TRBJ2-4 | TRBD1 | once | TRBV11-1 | TGTGCCAGCAGCAGCAGACAGGGCCCCCAAAACATTCAGTACTTC | CASSSRQGPQNIQYF
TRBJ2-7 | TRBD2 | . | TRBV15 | TGTGCCACCGGGAGCGGGGACTCCTACGAGCAGTACTTC | CATGSGDSYEQYF
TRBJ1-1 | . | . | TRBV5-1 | TGCGCCAGCAGCTGGGGACGGACGAACACTGAAGCTTTCTTT | CASSWGRTNTEAFF
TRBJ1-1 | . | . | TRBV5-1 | TGCGCCAGCAGCCCTCGCCAGATTGAGGCAAGCACTGAAGCTTTCTTT | CASSPRQIEASTEAFF
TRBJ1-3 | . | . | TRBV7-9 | TGTGCCAGCAGCTTAGCAGTTACCGGAAACACCATATATTTT | CASSLAVTGNTIYF
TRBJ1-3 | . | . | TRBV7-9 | TGTGCCAGCAGCCCCATCGGACCGGGAAACACCATATATTTT | CASSPIGPGNTIYF
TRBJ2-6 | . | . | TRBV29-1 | TGCAGCGCCCGGACCGGATTCTCTGGGGCCAACGTCCTGACTTTC | CSARTGFSGANVLTF
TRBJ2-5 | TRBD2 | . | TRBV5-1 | TGCGCCAGCAGCCCTGGACTAGCGGAAGAGACCCAGTACTTC | CASSPGLAEETQYF
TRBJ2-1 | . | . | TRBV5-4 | TGTGCCAGCAGCCCCCGTGTAAACTACAATGAGCAGTTCTTC | CASSPRVNYNEQFF